This TCR beta chain was identified during a study of human T cells and chemical hapten exposure. Overall study: 2% DPC was applied to around 2 cm by around 2 cm of upper inner arm skin for sensitization. Findings and limits, study-wide: Among TCRs, those above 1 in 1000 frequency were unaffected by DPC sensitization.

V lost 1 base, J lost 3 bases, and 11 bases lay in between. CDR3 length: 15 amino acids. Germline V gene sequence: CDR1 SGHAT, CDR2 FQNNGV. Time point reported: pre-sensitization, week 0. Treatment defined: therapeutic diphenylcyclopropenone sensitization with weekly scalp DPC. Sequencing started from total RNA isolated from unfractionated whole blood. TCRdb redid the calling of the RACE reads with MiXCR, one entry per CDR3 protein. This table has about 50,000 distinct CDR3 sequences, roughly a tenth appearing once. This clonotype was counted ten times or more. Its antigen remains unknown. The source is a woman in her twenties or thirties with alopecia areata. Some clones in this sample may be carry-over from other donors' samples. The chain joins TRBV11-2 to TRBJ2-3; weak D call: TRBD2 (6 bases). Sequenced material: whole blood, taken in connection with sensitization to the hapten diphenylcyclopropenone (DPC). The CDR3 DNA reads as TGTGCCAGCAGCTTAGTCGTTAGCGGAACAGATACGCAGTATTTT. As protein: CASSLVVSGTDTQYF.